The rows below give T cell receptor beta chains drawn from one sample of a study of blood T cell repertoires in COVID-19. Repertoires were generated with immunoSEQ multiplex PCR, while TCRdb's copy carries only in-frame clones and drops some. This table has about 64,000 clones, around 80% appearing once. Sequenced: peripheral blood. Receptors were obtained from a human donor in a cohort sampled during active COVID-19. Both conserved end residues are part of each CDR3. The D gene is left open where the match is weak. Clone size is stated in some rows and not others, as once, few, many or a class when expanded.

v_gene,d_gene,j_gene,abundance,CDR3nt,CDR3aa
TRBV7-8,TRBD2,TRBJ2-3,once,TGTGCCAGCAGCTCCTCCGGACTAGCGGGGTTATTAGATACGCAGTATTTT,CASSSSGLAGLLDTQYF
TRBV2,TRBD1,TRBJ2-3,NA,TGTGCCAGCAGCCTGGGACAGGGCGGAGGGACAGATACGCAGTATTTT,CASSLGQGGGTDTQYF
TRBV9,TRBD1,TRBJ1-1,NA,TGTGCCAGCAGCGTAGCTGGACAGGGCACTGAAGCTTTCTTT,CASSVAGQGTEAFF
TRBV6-7,NA,TRBJ2-2,once,TGTGTTCTTGGGGGGGCGTGCACCGGGGAGCTGTTTTTT,CVLGGACTGELFF
TRBV9,NA,TRBJ2-3,NA,TGTGCCAGCAGCGTAAGCCCCGCGAGCACAGATACGCAGTATTTT,CASSVSPASTDTQYF
TRBV7-9,TRBD1,TRBJ1-1,few,TGTGCCAGCAGCCCACAAGGGACAGGGGCGGGTACTGAAGCTTTCTTT,CASSPQGTGAGTEAFF
TRBV9,TRBD2,TRBJ2-1,NA,TGTGCCAGCAGCCCCATAGCGGGGGGCGGCAATGAGCAGTTCTTC,CASSPIAGGGNEQFF
TRBV7-2,TRBD2,TRBJ2-3,NA,TGTGCCAGCAGCTTGGCCGGGACTAGCGGGTCAGATACGCAGTATTTT,CASSLAGTSGSDTQYF
TRBV4-2,TRBD2,TRBJ2-3,NA,TGTGCCAGCGGCAGGGCCGGGACTAGCGGGGGCTCAGGGGAAGATACGCAGTATTTT,CASGRAGTSGGSGEDTQYF
TRBV28,NA,TRBJ1-1,few,TGTGCCAGCAGTTTAGAGGTGAACACTGAAGCTTTCTTT,CASSLEVNTEAFF
TRBV19,NA,TRBJ2-5,NA,TGTGCCAGTAGTATGATCGGTGAGACCCAGTACTTC,CASSMIGETQYF
TRBV4-1,NA,TRBJ1-1,NA,TGCGCCAGCAGCCAGCAACAGATGATGAACACTGAAGCTTTCTTT,CASSQQQMMNTEAFF
TRBV30,NA,TRBJ2-7,few,TGTGCCTGGAGTGAACCAGCGGACGAGCAGTACTTC,CAWSEPADEQYF
TRBV5-6,TRBD1,TRBJ1-1,few,TGTGCCAGCAGCCGACAGGGAAACATGAACACTGAAGCTTTCTTT,CASSRQGNMNTEAFF
TRBV5-1,TRBD1,TRBJ2-5,NA,TGCGCCAGCAGCTGGTCGACAGGGACCGGGGAGACCCAGTACTTC,CASSWSTGTGETQYF
TRBV5-1,NA,TRBJ1-3,NA,TGCGCCAGCAGCCCGGACGGGAGCTCTGGAAACACCATATATTTT,CASSPDGSSGNTIYF
TRBV7-2,NA,TRBJ2-1,NA,TGTGCCAGCAGCTTATCGACAGGTTCCAATGAGCAGTTCTTC,CASSLSTGSNEQFF
TRBV11-1,TRBD1,TRBJ2-4,NA,TGTGCCAGCAGCATCACGACAGGGGCCAAAAACATTCAGTACTTC,CASSITTGAKNIQYF
TRBV6-2/TRBV6-3,NA,TRBJ1-3,NA,TGTGCCAGCAGTTACTCGAGCGGAACTATTCGAAACACCATATATTTT,CASSYSSGTIRNTIYF
TRBV6-1,NA,TRBJ1-6,NA,TGTGCCAGCAGTGAGATAAACAGACCGAATTCACCCCTCCACTTT,CASSEINRPNSPLHF
TRBV19,NA,TRBJ1-5,NA,TGTGCCAGTAGTATTATGGCCTATCAGCCCCAGCATTTT,CASSIMAYQPQHF
TRBV18,NA,TRBJ1-2,few,TGTGCCAGCTCACCAGTCGGAGACTATGGCTACACCTTC,CASSPVGDYGYTF
TRBV5-1,NA,TRBJ2-1,few,TGCGCCAGCAGCTCGGGACTGGACTACAATGAGCAGTTCTTC,CASSSGLDYNEQFF
TRBV27,TRBD1,TRBJ1-6,NA,TGTGCCAGCAGTGGAATACAGGGGGCTGGGGGGTCACCCCTCCACTTT,CASSGIQGAGGSPLHF
TRBV14,TRBD1,TRBJ1-1,NA,TGTGCCAGCAGCCAAGTCCAGGGGGGTGCTGAAGCTTTCTTT,CASSQVQGGAEAFF
TRBV19,TRBD1,TRBJ1-4,NA,TGTGCCAGTAGTAGACAGGGACAGGGGATCAATGAAAAACTGTTTTTT,CASSRQGQGINEKLFF
TRBV7-9,NA,TRBJ2-1,NA,TGTGCCAGCAGCTTAGGAAGCGGATCCTACAATGAGCAGTTCTTC,CASSLGSGSYNEQFF
TRBV6-5,NA,TRBJ2-5,NA,TGTGCCAGCAGCTCCCCTCCCAGGGAGACCCAGTACTTC,CASSSPPRETQYF
TRBV2,TRBD2,TRBJ2-5,NA,TGTGCCAGCAGTGAGGGACTAGCGTCCGAGACCCAGTACTTC,CASSEGLASETQYF
TRBV11-3,TRBD2,TRBJ2-5,NA,TGTGCCAGCAGCTTAGGGACTAGCGAGACCCAGTACTTC,CASSLGTSETQYF
TRBV11-2,NA,TRBJ1-5,NA,TGTGCCAGCAGCCAGGACACAAATCAGCCCCAGCATTTT,CASSQDTNQPQHF